These 10 T cell receptor beta chains came from one sample sequenced in a study of graft-versus-host responses after intestinal transplantation (dated by TCRdb to the early 2020s). Receptor amplification or capture employed the immunoSEQ multiplex PCR assay. Not all clones reach the TCRdb copy of this immuneACCESS table, which keeps in-frame sequences only. Checked studies attribute under half of the gap to unresolved V genes and leave the rest unexplained. In this sample the table shows 15,000 to 20,000 clones, around 35% of which occur a single time. The top ten constitute roughly 2% of the sample. The time point label corresponds to: cells obtained before transplantation from donor or recipient. The sample consisted of alloreactive CD4+ T cells from a mixed lymphocyte reaction culture, taken before transplantation. What the cell subset or site label conveys for this sample: CFSE-low proliferating T cells sorted from approximately 6-day pre-transplant mixed lymphocyte reaction (GvH or HvG direction). The source is a human patient who was an organ donor for intestinal transplantation.

This sequence joins TRBV7-2 and TRBJ2-2, with 12 positions matching TRBD2. V was clipped by 2 bases and J by 5 bases; unmatched bases: 0. Germline CDR1 is SGHTA and CDR2 is FQGNSA. This CDR3 has 15 residues. The CDR3 bases are TGTGCCAGCAGCTTACTAGCGGGAGGGACCGGGGAGCTGTTTTTT. The encoded protein is CASSLLAGGTGELFF.

This clone was picked up a small number of times. The rearrangement uses TRBV4-2 and TRBJ2-1; a possible D gene is TRBD2 (7 bases). V shed 5 bases and J shed 4 bases, with 15 bases lying between them. This CDR3 has 15 amino acids. CDR1 LGHNA and CDR2 YNFKEQ come from the germline V gene. CDR3 region: CASSLVGGPYNEQFF. The CDR3 DNA follows: TGTGCCAGCAGCTTGGTGGGGGGGCCATACAATGAGCAGTTCTTC.

The chain recombines TRBV6-1 with TRBJ2-7; possible D gene TRBD2, 6 bases. The V gene's germline CDR1 is MNHNS and CDR2 SASEGT. Deletions cut 1 base from V and 0 bases from J, with 16 bases between. The CDR3 has 17 residues. In nucleotides, the CDR3 is TGTGCCAGCAGTGAAGGATCCCTAGCGTGGGGCTCCTACGAGCAGTACTTC. Amino acids: CASSEGSLAWGSYEQYF.

The CDR3 is CSVDAGRETQYF. Written as DNA, the CDR3 is TGCAGCGTTGACGCGGGGAGAGAGACCCAGTACTTC. The gene calls are TRBV29-1 and TRBJ2-5, with TRBD2 as a possible D gene (6 bases). The V and J ends lost 3 bases and 4 bases respectively, with 9 bases between them. The germline V gene encodes CDR1 SQVTM and CDR2 ANQGSEA. The CDR3 loop spans 12 amino acids.

In this sample, this clone turned up a few times. This chain links TRBV4-1 with TRBJ2-6, with D maybe TRBD2 (6 bases). This CDR3 comprises 17 residues. V dropped 2 bases and J dropped 1 base, with 12 bases sitting between them. Looked up from germline, CDR1 is MGHRA and CDR2 is YSYEKL. CDR3 sequence: CASSQLGGGSGANVLTF. DNA of the CDR3: TGCGCCAGCAGCCAACTCGGGGGAGGATCTGGGGCCAACGTCCTGACTTTC.

The chain uses TRBV7-4 and TRBJ2-3; TRBD2 matches 9 bases. The CDR3 has 14 amino acids. Germline V gene data show CDR1 as SGHVT and CDR2 as SQSDAQ. Trimming removed 5 bases from V and 3 bases from J; junction bases left unmatched: 3. CDR3 bases: TGTGCCAGCAGCCCCGGACTAGCGACAGATACGCAGTATTTT. Amino acid sequence: CASSPGLATDTQYF. Filled out from reference TRBV7-4 and TRBJ2-3, the complete variable domain reads GAGVSQSPRYKVAKRGRDVALRCDSISGHVTLYWYRQTLGQGSEVLTYSQSDAQRDKSGRPSGRFSAERPERSVSTLKIQRTEQGDSAVYLCASSPGLATDTQYFGPGTRLTVL.

This clone was recorded a few times. The chain couples TRBV7-2 to TRBJ1-1, with D possibly being TRBD1 (6 bases). The CDR3 is 14 amino acids. Germline values: CDR1 SGHTA, CDR2 FQGNSA. V lost 4 bases and J 3 bases, leaving 12 bases between the germline ends. DNA of the CDR3: TGTGCCAGCAGCTCCGACAGGTTCCACACTGAAGCTTTCTTT. Translation: CASSSDRFHTEAFF.

This sequence joins TRBV7-2 and TRBJ1-5; D is ambiguous. Between the trimmed V and J ends, which lost 6 bases and 5 bases, there was a span of 14 bases. The CDR3 length is 14 residues. CDR1 and CDR2 from the germline V gene are SGHTA and FQGNSA. The CDR3 here is CASSSRRDYQPQHF. CDR3 DNA: TGTGCCAGCAGTTCCCGACGGGATTATCAGCCCCAGCATTTT.

This clone was seen only a few times. This chain links TRBV7-9 with TRBJ2-7; D is undetermined. V lost 7 bases, J lost 5 bases, and 18 bases lay in between. The CDR3 is 14 residues long. Germline CDR1 SEHNR, CDR2 FQNEAQ (reference sequence). Here the CDR3 reads CASTLGPRFNEQYF. CDR3 sequence (DNA): TGTGCCAGCACCCTTGGTCCCAGGTTCAACGAGCAGTACTTC.

This rearrangement joins TRBV7-8 to TRBJ1-1; D remains ambiguous. V lost 2 bases and J lost 7, with 11 bases in between. The CDR3 covers 13 residues. Germline V gene data show CDR1 as SGHVS and CDR2 as FQNEAQ. The CDR3 reads CASSLSAGGEAFF. DNA of the CDR3: TGTGCCAGCAGCTTATCGGCAGGTGGTGAAGCTTTCTTT.